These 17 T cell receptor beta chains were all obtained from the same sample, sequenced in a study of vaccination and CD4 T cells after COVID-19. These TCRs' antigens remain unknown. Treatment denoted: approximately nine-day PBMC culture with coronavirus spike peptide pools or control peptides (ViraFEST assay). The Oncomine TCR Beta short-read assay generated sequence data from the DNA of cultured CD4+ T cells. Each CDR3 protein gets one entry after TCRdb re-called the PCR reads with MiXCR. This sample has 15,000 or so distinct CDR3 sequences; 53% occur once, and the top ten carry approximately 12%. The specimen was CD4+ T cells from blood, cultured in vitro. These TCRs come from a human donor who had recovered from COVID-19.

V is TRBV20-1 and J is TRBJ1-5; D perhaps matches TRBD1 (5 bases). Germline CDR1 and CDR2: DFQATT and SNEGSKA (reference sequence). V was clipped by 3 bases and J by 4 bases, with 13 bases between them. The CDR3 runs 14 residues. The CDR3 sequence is CSARLESGNQPQHF. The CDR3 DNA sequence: TGCAGTGCTAGGCTAGAGTCAGGGAATCAGCCCCAGCATTTT.

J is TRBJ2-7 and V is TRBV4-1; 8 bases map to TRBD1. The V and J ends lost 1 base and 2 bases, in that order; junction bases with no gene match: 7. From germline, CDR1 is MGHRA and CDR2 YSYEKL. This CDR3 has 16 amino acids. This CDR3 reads CASSQGARGPAYEQYF. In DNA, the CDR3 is TGCGCCAGCAGCCAAGGAGCCAGGGGGCCCGCCTACGAGCAGTACTTC.

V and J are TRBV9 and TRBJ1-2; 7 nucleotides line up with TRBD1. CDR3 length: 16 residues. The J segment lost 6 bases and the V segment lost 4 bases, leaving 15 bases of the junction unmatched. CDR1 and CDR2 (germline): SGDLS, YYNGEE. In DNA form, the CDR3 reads TGTGCCAGCAGCCCTCAGGGGGACACCATTAGCCATGGCTACACCTTC. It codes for CASSPQGDTISHGYTF.

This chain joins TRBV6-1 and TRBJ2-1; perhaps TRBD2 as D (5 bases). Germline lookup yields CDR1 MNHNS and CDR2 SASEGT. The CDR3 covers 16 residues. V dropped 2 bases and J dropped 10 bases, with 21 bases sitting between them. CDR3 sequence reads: CASSETGRGWLWEQFF. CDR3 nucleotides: TGTGCCAGCAGTGAAACGGGTCGGGGTTGGCTTTGGGAGCAGTTCTTC.

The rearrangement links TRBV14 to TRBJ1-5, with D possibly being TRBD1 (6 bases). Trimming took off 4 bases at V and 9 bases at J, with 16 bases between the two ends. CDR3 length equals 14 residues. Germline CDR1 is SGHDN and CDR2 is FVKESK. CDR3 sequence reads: CASSLGVGGAPQHF. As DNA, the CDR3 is TGTGCCAGCAGCCTCGGAGTAGGGGGAGCGCCCCAGCATTTT.

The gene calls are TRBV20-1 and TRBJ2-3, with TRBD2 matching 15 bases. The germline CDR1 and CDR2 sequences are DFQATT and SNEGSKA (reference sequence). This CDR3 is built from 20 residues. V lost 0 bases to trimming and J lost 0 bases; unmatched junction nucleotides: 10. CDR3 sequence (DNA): TGCAGTGCTAGAGATCTATTTAGGACTAGCGGGAGGGCTAGCACAGATACGCAGTATTTT. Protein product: CSARDLFRTSGRASTDTQYF.

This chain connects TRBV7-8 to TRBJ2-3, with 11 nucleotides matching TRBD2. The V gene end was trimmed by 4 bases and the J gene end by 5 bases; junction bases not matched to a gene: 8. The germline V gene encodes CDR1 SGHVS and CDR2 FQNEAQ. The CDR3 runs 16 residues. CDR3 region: CASSSRRLAGKDTQYF. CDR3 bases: TGTGCCAGCAGCTCCCGCCGACTAGCGGGAAAAGATACGCAGTATTTT.

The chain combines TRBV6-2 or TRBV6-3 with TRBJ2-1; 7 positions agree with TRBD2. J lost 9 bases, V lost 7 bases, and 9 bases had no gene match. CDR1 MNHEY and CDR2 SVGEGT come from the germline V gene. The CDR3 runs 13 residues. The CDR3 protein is CASKRGSLVEQFF. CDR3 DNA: TGTGCCAGCAAGCGCGGGAGCTTGGTTGAGCAGTTCTTC.

In DNA, the CDR3 is TGCAGTGCCCGGGGACTAGTGCAGCAAGAGACCCAGTACTTC. Translated, it gives CSARGLVQQETQYF. V and J are TRBV20-1 and TRBJ2-5; 8 bases match TRBD2. Per the germline V gene, CDR1 is DFQATT and CDR2 is SNEGSKA (reference sequence). The CDR3 totals 14 residues. V shed 6 bases, J shed 2 bases, and the junction held 8 bases outside the gene matches.

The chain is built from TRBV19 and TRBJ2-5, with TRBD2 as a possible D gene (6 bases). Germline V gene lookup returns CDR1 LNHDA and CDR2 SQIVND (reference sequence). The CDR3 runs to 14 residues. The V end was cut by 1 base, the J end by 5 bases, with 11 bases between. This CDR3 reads CASSIVPGRETQYF. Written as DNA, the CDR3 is TGTGCCAGTAGTATAGTTCCAGGGAGGGAGACCCAGTACTTC.

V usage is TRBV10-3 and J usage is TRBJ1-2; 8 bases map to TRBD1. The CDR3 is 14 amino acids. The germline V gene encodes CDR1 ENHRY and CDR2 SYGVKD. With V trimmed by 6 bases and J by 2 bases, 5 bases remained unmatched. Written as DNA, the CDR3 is TGTGCCATCAGACGGACAGGGTTAAACTATGGCTACACCTTC. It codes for CAIRRTGLNYGYTF.

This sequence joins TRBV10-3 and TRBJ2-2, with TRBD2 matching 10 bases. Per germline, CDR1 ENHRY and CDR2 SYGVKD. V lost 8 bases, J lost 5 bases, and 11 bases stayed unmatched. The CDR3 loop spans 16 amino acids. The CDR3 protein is CAIPAITSGITGELFF. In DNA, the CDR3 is TGTGCCATCCCCGCAATTACTAGCGGGATAACCGGGGAGCTGTTTTTT.

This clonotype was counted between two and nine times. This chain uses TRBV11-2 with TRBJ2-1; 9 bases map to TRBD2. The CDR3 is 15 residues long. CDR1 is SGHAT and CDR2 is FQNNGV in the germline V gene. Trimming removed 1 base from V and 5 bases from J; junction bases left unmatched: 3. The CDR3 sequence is CASSLGPSGNNEQFF. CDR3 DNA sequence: TGTGCCAGCAGCTTAGGCCCTAGCGGGAACAATGAGCAGTTCTTC.

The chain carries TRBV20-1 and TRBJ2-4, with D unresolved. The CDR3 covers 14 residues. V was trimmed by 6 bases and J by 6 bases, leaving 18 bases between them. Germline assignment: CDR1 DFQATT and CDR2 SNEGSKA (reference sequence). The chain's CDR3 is CSANTVGDTNIQYF. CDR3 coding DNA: TGCAGTGCCAATACAGTCGGCGATACAAACATTCAGTACTTC.

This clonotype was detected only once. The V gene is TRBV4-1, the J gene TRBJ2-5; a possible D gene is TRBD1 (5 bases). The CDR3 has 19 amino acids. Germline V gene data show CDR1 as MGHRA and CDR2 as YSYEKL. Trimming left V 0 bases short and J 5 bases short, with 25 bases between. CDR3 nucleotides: TGCGCCAGCAGCCAAGATCCCCCCTTCTTCGTGGGTAAGGGGGAGACCCAGTACTTC. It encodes CASSQDPPFFVGKGETQYF.

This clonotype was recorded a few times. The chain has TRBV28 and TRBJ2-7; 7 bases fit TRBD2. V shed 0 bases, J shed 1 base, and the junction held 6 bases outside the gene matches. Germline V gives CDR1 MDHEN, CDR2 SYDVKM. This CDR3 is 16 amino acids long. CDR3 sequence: CASSLWGGSKSYEQYF. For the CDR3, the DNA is TGTGCCAGCAGTTTATGGGGCGGGAGTAAGTCCTACGAGCAGTACTTC.

Written as DNA, the CDR3 is TGTGCCAGCAGTTTAGGGACTAGCGGAGGGACCTACAATGAGCAGTTCTTC. Protein: CASSLGTSGGTYNEQFF. This sequence joins TRBV27 and TRBJ2-1, with 11 bases matching TRBD2. This CDR3 region has 17 residues. CDR1 and CDR2 from the germline V gene are MNHEY and SMNVEV (reference sequence). The J segment lost 2 bases and the V segment lost 2 bases, leaving 5 bases of the junction unmatched.